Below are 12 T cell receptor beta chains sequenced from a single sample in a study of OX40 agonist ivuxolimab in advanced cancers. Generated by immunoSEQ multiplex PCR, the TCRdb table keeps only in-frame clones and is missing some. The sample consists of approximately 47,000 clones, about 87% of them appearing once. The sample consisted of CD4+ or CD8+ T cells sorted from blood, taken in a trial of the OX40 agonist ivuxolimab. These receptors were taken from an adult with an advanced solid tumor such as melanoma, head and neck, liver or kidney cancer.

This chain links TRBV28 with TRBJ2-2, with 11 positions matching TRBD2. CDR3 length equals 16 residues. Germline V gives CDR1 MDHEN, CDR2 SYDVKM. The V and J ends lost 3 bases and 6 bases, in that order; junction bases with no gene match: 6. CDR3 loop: CASSFGLAGGPGELFF. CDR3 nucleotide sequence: TGTGCCAGCAGTTTTGGCTTAGCGGGGGGGCCCGGGGAGCTGTTTTTT.

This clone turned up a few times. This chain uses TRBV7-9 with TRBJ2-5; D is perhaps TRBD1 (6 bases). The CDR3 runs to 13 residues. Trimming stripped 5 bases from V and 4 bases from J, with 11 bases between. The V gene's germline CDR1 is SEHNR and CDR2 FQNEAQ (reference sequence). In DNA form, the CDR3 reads TGTGCCAGCAGCGCCGAACAGGGAGAGACCCAGTACTTC. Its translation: CASSAEQGETQYF.

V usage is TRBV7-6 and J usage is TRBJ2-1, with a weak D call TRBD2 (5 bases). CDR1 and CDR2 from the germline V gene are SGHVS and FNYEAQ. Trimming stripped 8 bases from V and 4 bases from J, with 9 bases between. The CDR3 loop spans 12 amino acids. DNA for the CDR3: TGTGCCAGCGAGGGCACGTACAATGAGCAGTTCTTC. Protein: CASEGTYNEQFF.

The CDR3 loop reads CAWSTGAGANVLTF. For the CDR3, the DNA is TGTGCCTGGAGTACAGGGGCTGGGGCCAACGTCCTGACTTTC. This rearrangement joins TRBV30 to TRBJ2-6, with 7 bases identical to TRBD1. Trimming took 2 bases from V and 2 from J; bases not matched to a gene: 0. Germline lookup yields CDR1 GTSNPN and CDR2 SVGIG (reference sequence). This CDR3 contains 14 residues.

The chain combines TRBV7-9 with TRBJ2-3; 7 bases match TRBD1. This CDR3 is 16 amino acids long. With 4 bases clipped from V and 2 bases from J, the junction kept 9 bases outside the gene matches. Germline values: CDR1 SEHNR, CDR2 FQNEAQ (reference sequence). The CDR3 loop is CASSSDRFDPTDTQYF. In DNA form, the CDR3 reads TGTGCCAGCAGCTCGGACAGGTTCGACCCCACAGATACGCAGTATTTT.

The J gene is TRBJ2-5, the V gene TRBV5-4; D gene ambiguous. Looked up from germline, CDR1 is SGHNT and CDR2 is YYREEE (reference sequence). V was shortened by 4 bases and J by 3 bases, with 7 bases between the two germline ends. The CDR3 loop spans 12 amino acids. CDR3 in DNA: TGTGCCAGCAGCCTTGGTGAAGAGACCCAGTACTTC. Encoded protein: CASSLGEETQYF.

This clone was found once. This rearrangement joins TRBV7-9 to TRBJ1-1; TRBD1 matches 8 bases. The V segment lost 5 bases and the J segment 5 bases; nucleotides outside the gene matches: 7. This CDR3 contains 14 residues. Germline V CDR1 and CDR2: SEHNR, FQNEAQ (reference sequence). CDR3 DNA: TGTGCCAGCAGCCCCCCCGACAGGGGAACTGAAGCTTTCTTT. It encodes CASSPPDRGTEAFF.

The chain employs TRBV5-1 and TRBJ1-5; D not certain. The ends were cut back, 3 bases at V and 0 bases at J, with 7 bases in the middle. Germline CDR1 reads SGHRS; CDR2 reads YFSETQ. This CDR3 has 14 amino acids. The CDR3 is CASSYDLSNQPQHF. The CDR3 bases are TGCGCCAGCAGCTACGATCTTAGCAATCAGCCCCAGCATTTT. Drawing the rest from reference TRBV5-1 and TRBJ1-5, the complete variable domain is KAGVTQTPRYLIKTRGQQVTLSCSPISGHRSVSWYQQTPGQGLQFLFEYFSETQRNKGNFPGRFSGRQFSNSRSEMNVSTLELGDSALYLCASSYDLSNQPQHFGDGTRLSIL.

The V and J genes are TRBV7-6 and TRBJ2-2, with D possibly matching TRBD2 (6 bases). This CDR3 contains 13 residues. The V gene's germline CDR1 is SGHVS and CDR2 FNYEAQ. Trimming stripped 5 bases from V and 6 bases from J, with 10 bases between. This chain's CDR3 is CASSKTGAGELFF. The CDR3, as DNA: TGTGCCAGCAGCAAGACGGGGGCCGGGGAGCTGTTTTTT.

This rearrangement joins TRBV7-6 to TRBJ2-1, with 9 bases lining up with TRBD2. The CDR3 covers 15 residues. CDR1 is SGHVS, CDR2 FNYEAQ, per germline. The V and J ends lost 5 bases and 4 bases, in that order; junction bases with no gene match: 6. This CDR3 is CASSGSGGRYNEQFF. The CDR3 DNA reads TGTGCCAGCAGCGGTAGCGGGGGCCGATACAATGAGCAGTTCTTC.

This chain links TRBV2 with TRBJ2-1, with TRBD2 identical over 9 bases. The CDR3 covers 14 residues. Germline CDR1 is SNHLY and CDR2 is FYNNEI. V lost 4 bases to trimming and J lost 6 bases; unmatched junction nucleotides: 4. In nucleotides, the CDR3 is TGTGCCAGCAGTGTCACTAGCGGGTTCAATGAGCAGTTCTTC. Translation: CASSVTSGFNEQFF.

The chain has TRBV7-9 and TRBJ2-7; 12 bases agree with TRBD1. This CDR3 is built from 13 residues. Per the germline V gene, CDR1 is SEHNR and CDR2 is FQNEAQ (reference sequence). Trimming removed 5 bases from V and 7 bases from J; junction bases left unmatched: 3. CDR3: CASSGDRGLEQYF. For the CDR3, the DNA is TGTGCCAGCAGCGGGGACAGGGGGCTTGAGCAGTACTTC.